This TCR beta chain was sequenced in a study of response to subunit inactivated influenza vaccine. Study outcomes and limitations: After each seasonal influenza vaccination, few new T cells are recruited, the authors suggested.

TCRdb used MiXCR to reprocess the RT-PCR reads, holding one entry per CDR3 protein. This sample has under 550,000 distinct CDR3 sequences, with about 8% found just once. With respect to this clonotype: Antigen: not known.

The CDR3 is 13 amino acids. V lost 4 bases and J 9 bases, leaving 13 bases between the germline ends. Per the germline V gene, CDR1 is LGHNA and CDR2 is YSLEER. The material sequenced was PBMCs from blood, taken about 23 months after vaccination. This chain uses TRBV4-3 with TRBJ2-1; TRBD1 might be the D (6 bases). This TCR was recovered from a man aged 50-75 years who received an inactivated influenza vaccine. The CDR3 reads CASSLGAIGEQFF. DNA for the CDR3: TGCGCCAGCAGCCTGGGGGCGATTGGTGAGCAGTTCTTC.